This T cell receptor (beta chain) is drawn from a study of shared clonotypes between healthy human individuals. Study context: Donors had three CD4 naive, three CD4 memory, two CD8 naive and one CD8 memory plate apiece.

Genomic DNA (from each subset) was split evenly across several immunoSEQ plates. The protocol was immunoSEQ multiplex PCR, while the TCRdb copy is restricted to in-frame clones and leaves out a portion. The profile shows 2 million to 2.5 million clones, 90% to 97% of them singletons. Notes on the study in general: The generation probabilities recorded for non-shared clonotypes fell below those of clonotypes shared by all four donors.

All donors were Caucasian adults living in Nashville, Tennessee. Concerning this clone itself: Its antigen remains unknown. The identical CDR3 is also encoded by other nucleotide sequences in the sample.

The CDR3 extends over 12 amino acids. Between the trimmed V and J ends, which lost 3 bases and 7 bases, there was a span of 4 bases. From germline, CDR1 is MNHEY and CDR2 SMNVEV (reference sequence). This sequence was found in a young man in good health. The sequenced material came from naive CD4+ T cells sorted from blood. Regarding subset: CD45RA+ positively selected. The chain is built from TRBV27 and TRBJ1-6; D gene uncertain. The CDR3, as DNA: TGTGCCAGCAGTTTTGGGAATTCACCCCTCCACTTT. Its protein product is CASSFGNSPLHF.